Sequencing of this T cell receptor beta chain was carried out in a study of cytomegalovirus exposure and HLA in healthy donors. This CDR3 has 15 amino acids. Per germline, CDR1 SGHRS and CDR2 YFSETQ. Trimming stripped 4 bases from V and 2 bases from J, with 16 bases between. The PCR made use of 60 Vbeta and 13 Jbeta primers. Assay used: immunoSEQ multiplex PCR; TCRdb lists only in-frame clones, some missing. The data show about 140,000 clones, over 75% seen once. This clone is a singleton in its sample. The clonotype originates from a female donor in good health and CMV-seronegative. The chain employs TRBV5-1 and TRBJ2-7, with D possibly being TRBD2 (6 bases). The sequenced sample was PBMCs. In DNA form, the CDR3 reads TGCGCCAGCAGCCCCGGAGGGCAGCTTGCCTACGAGCAGTACTTC. This sequence encodes CASSPGGQLAYEQYF.